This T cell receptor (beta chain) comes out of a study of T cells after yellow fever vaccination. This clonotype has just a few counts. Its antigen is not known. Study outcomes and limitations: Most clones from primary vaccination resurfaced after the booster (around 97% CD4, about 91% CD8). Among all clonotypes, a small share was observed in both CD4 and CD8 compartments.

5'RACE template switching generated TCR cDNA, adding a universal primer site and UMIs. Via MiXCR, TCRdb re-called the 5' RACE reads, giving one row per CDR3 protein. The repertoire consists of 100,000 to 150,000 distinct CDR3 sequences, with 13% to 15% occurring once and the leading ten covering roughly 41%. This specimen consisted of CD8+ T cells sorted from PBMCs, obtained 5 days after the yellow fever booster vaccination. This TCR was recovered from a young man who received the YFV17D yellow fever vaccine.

CDR3 sequence reads: CASSQGPGRQINTEAFF. As DNA, the CDR3 is TGCGCCAGCAGCCAAGGGCCCGGGCGGCAGATCAACACTGAAGCTTTCTTT. The chain employs TRBV4-3 and TRBJ1-1; no clear D. The CDR3 sequence is 17 residues long. Germline CDR1 LGHNA, CDR2 YSLEER. Trimming stripped 1 base from V and 2 bases from J, with 17 bases between.